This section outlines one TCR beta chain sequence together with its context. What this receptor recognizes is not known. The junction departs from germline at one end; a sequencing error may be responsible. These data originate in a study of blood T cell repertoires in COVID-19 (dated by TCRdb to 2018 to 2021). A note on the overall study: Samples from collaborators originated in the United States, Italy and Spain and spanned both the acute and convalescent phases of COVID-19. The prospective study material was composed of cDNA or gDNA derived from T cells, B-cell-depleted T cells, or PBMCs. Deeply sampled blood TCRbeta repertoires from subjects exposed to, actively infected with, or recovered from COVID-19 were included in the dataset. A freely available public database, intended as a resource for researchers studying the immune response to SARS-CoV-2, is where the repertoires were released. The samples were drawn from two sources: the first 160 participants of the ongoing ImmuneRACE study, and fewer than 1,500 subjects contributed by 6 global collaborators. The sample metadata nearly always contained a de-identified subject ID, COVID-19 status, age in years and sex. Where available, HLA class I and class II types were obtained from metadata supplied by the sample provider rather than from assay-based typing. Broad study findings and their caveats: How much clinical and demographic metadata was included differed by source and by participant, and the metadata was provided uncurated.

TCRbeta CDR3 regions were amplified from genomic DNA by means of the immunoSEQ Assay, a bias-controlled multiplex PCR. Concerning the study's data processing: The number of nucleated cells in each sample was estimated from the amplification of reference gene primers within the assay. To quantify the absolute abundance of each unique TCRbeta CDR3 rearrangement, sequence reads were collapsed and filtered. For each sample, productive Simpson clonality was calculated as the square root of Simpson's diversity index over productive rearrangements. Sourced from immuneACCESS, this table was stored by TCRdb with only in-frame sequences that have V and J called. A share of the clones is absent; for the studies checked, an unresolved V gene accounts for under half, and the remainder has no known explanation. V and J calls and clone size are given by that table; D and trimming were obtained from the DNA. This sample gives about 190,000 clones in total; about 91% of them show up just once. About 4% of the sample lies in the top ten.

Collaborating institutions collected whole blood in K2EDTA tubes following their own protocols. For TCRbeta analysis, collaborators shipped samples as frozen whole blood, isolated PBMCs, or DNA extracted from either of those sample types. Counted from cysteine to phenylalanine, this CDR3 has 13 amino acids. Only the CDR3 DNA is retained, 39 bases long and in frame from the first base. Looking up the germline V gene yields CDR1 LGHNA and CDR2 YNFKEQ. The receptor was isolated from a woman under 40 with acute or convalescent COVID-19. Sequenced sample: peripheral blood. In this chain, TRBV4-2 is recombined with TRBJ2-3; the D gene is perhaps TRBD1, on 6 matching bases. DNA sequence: TGTGCCAGCAGCCAAGATGGAGCGAACAGGGTGGTTTTT. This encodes CASSQDGANRVVF.